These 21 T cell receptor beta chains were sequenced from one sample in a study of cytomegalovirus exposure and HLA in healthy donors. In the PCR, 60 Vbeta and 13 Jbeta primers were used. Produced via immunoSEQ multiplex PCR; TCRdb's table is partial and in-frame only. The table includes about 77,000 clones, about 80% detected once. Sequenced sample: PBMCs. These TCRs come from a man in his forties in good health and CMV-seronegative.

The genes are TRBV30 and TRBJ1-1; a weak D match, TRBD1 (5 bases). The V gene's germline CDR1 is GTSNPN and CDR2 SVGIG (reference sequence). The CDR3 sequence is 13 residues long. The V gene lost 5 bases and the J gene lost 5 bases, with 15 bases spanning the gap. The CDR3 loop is CAWDVQGQTEAFF. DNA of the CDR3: TGTGCCTGGGACGTCCAGGGCCAAACTGAAGCTTTCTTT.

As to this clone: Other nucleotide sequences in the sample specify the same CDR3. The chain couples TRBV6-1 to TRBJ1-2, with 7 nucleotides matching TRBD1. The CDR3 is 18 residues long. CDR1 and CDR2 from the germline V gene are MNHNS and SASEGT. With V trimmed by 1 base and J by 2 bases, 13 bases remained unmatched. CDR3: CASSEGYRGFFSNYGYTF. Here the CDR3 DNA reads TGTGCCAGCAGTGAAGGGTACAGGGGTTTCTTTTCGAACTATGGCTACACCTTC.

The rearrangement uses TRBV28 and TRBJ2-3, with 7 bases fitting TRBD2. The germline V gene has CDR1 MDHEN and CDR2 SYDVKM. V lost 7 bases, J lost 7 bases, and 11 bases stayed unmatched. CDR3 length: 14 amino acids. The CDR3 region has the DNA TGTGCCAGCACCCTTTGGGGGGGAACTCATACGCAGTATTTT. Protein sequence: CASTLWGGTHTQYF. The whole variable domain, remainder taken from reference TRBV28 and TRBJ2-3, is DVKVTQSSRYLVKRTGEKVFLECVQDMDHENMFWYRQDPGLGLRLIYFSYDVKMKEKGDIPEGYSVSREKKERFSLILESASTNQTSMYLCASTLWGGTHTQYFGPGTRLTVL.

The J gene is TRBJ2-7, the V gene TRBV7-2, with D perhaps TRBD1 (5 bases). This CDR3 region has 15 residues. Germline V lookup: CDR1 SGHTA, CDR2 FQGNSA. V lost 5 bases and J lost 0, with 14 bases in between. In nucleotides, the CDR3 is TGTGCCAGCAGCCTACTAAGGGGTAGCTCCTACGAGCAGTACTTC. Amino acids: CASSLLRGSSYEQYF.

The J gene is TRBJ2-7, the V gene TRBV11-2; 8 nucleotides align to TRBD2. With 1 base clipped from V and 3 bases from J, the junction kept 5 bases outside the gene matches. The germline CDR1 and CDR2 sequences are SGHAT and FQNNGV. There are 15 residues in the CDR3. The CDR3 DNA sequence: TGTGCCAGCAGCTTAGCTCGGGGGGGCGGCTACGAGCAGTACTTC. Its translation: CASSLARGGGYEQYF.

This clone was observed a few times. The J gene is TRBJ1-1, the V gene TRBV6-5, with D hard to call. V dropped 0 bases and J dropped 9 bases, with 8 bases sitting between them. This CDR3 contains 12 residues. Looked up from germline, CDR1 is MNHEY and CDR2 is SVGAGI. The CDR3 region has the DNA TGTGCCAGCAGTTACTCCGACGGGAAAGCTTTCTTT. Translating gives CASSYSDGKAFF.

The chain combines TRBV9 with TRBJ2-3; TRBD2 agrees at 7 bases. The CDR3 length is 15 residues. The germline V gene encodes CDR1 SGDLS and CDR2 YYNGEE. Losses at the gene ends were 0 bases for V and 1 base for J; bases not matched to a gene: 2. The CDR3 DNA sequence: TGTGCCAGCAGCGTAGTGGGGGGGGGCACAGATACGCAGTATTTT. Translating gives CASSVVGGGTDTQYF.

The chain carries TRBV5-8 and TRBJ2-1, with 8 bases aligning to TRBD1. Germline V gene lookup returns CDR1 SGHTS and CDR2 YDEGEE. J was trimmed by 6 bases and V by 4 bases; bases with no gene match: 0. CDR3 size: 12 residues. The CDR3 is CASSQGANEQFF. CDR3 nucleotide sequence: TGTGCCAGCAGCCAGGGGGCCAATGAGCAGTTCTTC. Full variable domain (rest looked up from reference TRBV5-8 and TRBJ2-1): EAGVTQSPTHLIKTRGQQATLRCSPISGHTSVYWYQQALGLGLQFLLWYDEGEERNRGNFPPRFSGRQFPNYSSELNVNALELEDSALYLCASSQGANEQFFGPGTRLTVL.

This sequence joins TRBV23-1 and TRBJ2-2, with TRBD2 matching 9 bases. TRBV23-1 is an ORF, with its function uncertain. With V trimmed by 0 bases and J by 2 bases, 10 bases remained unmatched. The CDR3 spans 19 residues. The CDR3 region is CASSQSGGSGGANTGELFF. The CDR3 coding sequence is TGCGCCAGCAGTCAATCTGGAGGTAGCGGGGGCGCAAACACCGGGGAGCTGTTTTTT.

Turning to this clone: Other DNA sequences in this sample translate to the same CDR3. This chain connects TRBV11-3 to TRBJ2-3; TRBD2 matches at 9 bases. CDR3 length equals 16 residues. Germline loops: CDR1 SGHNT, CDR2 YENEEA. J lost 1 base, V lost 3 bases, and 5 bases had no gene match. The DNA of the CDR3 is TGTGCCAGCAGCTTGGGACTAGCTGGGGGCACAGATACGCAGTATTTT. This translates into CASSLGLAGGTDTQYF.

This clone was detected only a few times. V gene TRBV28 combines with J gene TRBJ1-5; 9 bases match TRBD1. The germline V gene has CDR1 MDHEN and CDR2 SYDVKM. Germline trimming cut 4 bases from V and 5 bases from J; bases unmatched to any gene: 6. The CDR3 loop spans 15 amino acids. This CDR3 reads CASSSSGTGYQPQHF. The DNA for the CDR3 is TGTGCCAGCAGTTCCTCCGGGACAGGGTATCAGCCCCAGCATTTT.

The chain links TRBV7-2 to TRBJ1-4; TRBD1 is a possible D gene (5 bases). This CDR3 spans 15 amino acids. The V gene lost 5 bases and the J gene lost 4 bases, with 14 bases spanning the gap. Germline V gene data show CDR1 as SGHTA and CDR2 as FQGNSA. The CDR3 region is CASSLQGSHNEKLFF. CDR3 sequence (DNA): TGTGCCAGCAGCCTCCAGGGTAGCCATAATGAAAAACTGTTTTTT.

The CDR3 DNA follows: TGTGCCAGCAGCTTAACGCGGGGGGGCGGAACAGATACGCAGTATTTT. Its translation: CASSLTRGGGTDTQYF. This sequence joins TRBV7-3 and TRBJ2-3; TRBD2 matches at 9 bases. V was clipped by 0 bases and J by 3 bases; unmatched bases: 4. The CDR3 is 16 residues long. Germline CDR1 and CDR2: SGHTA and FQGTGA.

CDR3 nucleotides: TGTGCCAGCAGTCCCCGGGACAGGGGTTACGAGCAGTACTTC. Amino acids: CASSPRDRGYEQYF. The rearrangement uses TRBV7-2 and TRBJ2-7, with 10 bases fitting TRBD1. CDR3 size: 14 residues. V shed 6 bases and J 4 bases; nucleotides not matched to a gene: 6. Germline values: CDR1 SGHTA, CDR2 FQGNSA.

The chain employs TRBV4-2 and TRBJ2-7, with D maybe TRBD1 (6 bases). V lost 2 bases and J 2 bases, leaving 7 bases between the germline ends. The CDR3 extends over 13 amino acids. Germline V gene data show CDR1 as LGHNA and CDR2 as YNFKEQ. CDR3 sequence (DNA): TGTGCCAGCAGCCAAACAGGGCCCTACGAGCAGTACTTC. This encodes CASSQTGPYEQYF.

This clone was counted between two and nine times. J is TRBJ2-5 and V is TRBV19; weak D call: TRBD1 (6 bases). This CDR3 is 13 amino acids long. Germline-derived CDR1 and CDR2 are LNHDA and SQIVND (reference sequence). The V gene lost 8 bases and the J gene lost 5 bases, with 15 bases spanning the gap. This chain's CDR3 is CASSQGFSETQYF. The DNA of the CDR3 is TGTGCCAGTTCACAGGGTTTTAGCGAGACCCAGTACTTC.

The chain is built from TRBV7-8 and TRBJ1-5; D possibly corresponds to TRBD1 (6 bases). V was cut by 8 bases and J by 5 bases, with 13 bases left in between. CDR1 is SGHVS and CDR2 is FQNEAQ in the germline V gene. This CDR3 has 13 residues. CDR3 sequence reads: CASSGAGDQPQHF. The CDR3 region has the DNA TGTGCCAGCTCTGGGGCAGGGGATCAGCCCCAGCATTTT.

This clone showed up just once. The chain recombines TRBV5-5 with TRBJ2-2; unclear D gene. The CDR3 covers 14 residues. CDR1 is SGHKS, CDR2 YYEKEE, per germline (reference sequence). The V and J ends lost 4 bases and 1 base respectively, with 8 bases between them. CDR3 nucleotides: TGTGCCAGCAGCCGGCCGGGGAACACCGGGGAGCTGTTTTTT. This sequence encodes CASSRPGNTGELFF.

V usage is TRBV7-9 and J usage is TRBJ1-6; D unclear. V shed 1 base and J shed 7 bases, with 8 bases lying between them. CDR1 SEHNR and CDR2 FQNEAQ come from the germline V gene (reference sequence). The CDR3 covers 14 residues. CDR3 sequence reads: CASSLGTENSPLHF. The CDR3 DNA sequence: TGTGCCAGCAGCTTAGGCACGGAGAATTCACCCCTCCACTTT.

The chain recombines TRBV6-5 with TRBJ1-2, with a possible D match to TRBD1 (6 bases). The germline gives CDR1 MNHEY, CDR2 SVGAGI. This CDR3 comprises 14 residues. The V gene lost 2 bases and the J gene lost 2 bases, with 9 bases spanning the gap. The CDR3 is CASSYGTWNYGYTF. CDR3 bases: TGTGCCAGCAGTTACGGGACATGGAACTATGGCTACACCTTC.

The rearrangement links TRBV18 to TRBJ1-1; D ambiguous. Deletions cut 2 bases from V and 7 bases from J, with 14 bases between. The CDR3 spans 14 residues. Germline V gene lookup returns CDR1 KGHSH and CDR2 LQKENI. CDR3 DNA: TGTGCCAGCTCACCAGGTTCGGGGTCTGGTGAAGCTTTCTTT. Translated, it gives CASSPGSGSGEAFF. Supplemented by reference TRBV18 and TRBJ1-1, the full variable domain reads NAGVMQNPRHLVRRRGQEARLRCSPMKGHSHVYWYRQLPEEGLKFMVYLQKENIIDESGMPKERFSAEFPKEGPSILRIQQVVRGDSAAYFCASSPGSGSGEAFFGQGTRLTVV.